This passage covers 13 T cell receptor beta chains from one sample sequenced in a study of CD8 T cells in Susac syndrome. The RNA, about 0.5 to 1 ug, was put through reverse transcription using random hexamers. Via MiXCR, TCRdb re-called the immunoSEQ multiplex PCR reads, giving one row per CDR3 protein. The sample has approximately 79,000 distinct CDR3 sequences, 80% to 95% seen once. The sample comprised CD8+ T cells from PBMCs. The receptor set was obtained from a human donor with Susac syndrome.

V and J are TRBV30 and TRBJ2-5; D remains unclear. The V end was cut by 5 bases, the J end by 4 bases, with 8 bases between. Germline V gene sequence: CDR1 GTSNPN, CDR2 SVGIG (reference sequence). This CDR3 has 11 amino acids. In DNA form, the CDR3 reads TGTGCCTGGTCCCAAGGAGAGACCCAGTACTTC. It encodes CAWSQGETQYF.

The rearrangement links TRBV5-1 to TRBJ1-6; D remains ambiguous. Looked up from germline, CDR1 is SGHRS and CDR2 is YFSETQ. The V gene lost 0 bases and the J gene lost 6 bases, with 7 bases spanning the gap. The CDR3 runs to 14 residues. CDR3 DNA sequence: TGCGCCAGCAGCTTGGCGGAGGGTAATTCACCCCTCCACTTT. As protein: CASSLAEGNSPLHF.

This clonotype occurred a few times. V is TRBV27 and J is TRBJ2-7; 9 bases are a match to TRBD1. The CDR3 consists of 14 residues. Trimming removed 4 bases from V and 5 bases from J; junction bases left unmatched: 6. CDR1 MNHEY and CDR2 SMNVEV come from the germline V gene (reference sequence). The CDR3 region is CASSSGQGRNEQYF. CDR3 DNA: TGTGCCAGCAGTTCCGGACAGGGGAGGAACGAGCAGTACTTC.

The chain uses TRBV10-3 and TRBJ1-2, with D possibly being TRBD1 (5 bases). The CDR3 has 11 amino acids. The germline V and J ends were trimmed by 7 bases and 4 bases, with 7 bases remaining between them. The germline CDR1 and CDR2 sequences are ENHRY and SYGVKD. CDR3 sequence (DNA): TGTGCCATCACCGACAGCTATGGCTACACCTTC. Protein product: CAITDSYGYTF.

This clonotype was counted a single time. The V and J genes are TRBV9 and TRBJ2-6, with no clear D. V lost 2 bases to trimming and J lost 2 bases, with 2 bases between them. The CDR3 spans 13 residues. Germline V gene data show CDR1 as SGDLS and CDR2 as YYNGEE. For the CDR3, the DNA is TGTGCCAGCAGCGTGACTGGGGCCAACGTCCTGACTTTC. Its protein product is CASSVTGANVLTF.

The CDR3 sequence is CASSRRWNTEAFF. DNA of the CDR3: TGCGCCAGCAGCAGACGGTGGAACACTGAAGCTTTCTTT. V and J are TRBV4-1 and TRBJ1-1, with no clear D. The CDR3 has 13 amino acids. CDR1 is MGHRA, CDR2 YSYEKL, per germline. V was cut by 5 bases and J by 1 base, with 8 bases left in between.

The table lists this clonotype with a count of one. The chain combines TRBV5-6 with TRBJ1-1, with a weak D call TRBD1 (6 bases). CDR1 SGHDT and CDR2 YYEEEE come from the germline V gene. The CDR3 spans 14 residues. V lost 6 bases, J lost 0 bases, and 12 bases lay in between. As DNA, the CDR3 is TGTGCCAGCACCAACAGGGCAATGAACACTGAAGCTTTCTTT. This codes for CASTNRAMNTEAFF.

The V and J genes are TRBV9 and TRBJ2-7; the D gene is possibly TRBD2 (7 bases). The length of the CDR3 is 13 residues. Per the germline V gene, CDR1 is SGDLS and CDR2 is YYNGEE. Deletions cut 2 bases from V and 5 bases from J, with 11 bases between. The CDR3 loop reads CASSVRGGDEQYF. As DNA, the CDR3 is TGTGCCAGCAGCGTTAGGGGGGGGGACGAGCAGTACTTC.

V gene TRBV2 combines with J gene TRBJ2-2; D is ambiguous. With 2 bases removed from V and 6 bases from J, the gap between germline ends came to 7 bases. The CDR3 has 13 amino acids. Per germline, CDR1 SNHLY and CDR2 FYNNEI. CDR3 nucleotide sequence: TGTGCCAGCAGTGAAATTAGGGCCGGGGAGCTGTTTTTT. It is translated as CASSEIRAGELFF.

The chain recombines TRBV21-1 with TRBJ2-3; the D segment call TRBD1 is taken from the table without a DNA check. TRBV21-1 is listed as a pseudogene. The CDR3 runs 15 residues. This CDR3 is CASSTPPASTDTQYF. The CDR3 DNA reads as TGTGCCAGCAGCACTCCCCCGGCCAGCACAGATACGCAGTATTTT.

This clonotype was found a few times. The CDR3: CASSPGQGGEQYF. CDR3 DNA sequence: TGTGCCAGCAGCCCCGGACAGGGCGGAGAGCAGTACTTC. The V call is TRBV6-2 or TRBV6-3, the J call TRBJ2-7, with TRBD1 identical over 8 bases. This CDR3 contains 13 residues. After removal of 6 bases from V and 7 bases from J, the junction contained 8 bases not matched to a gene. Looked up from germline, CDR1 is MNHEY and CDR2 is SVGEGT.

CDR3 DNA sequence: TGTGCCAGCAGTTTTTCGGGAGGGCCTGACGGGGAGCTGTTTTTT. It codes for CASSFSGGPDGELFF. The genes are TRBV12-3 or TRBV12-4 and TRBJ2-2; 8 bases map to TRBD2. Losses at the gene ends were 3 bases for V and 7 bases for J; bases not matched to a gene: 7. The CDR3 is 15 residues long.

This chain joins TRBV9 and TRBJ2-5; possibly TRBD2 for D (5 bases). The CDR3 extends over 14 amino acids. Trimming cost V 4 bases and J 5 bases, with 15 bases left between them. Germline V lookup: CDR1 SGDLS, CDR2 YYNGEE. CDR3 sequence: CASSQEVAVETQYF. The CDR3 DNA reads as TGTGCCAGCAGCCAGGAGGTGGCGGTGGAGACCCAGTACTTC.